A selection of T cell receptor beta chains follows, all from one sample in a study of early T cells in non-severe SARS-CoV-2 infection. TCRdb called the 5' RACE reads again in MiXCR, with one record for every CDR3 protein. The sample has around 99,000 distinct CDR3 sequences, around 10% seen once; the top ten hold about 7.6%. Sequenced sample: whole blood. Receptor source: an adult who was a healthcare worker with PCR-confirmed SARS-CoV-2 infection or an uninfected control (not recorded which). Each CDR3 is given with its conserved first and last residue. A D gene is named only where the DNA matches it firmly. The listing skips clone size in some rows; elsewhere it reads once, few, many or a size class.

- TRBJ2-1 - TRBV4-1 TGCGCCAGCAGCCAGGCAGGGAATGAGCAGTTCTTC CASSQAGNEQFF
- TRBJ2-3 TRBD2 TRBV20-1 TGCAGTGCACTCTACCCCTGGGACTATTACACAGATACGCAGTATTTT CSALYPWDYYTDTQYF
few TRBJ2-3 - TRBV6-5 TGTGCCAGCAGTTATCTGAGCACAGATACGCAGTATTTT CASSYLSTDTQYF
- TRBJ2-1 TRBD2 TRBV7-7 TGTGCCAGCAGCTTAACCGGGACTAGCTCACCGGGTGAGCAGTTCTTC CASSLTGTSSPGEQFF
- TRBJ1-3 - TRBV28 TGTGCCAGCAGTTTGACGGTGGCCCACTCTGGAAACACCATATATTTT CASSLTVAHSGNTIYF
once TRBJ1-5 - TRBV2 TGTGCCAGCAGTGAAGGGGCAGGGAATCAGCCCCAGCATTTT CASSEGAGNQPQHF
- TRBJ2-1 TRBD2 TRBV9 TGTGCCAGCAGCGTTAGCGGGAATGAGCAGTTCTTC CASSVSGNEQFF
few TRBJ2-2 - TRBV9 TGTGCCAGCAGCGTCTGGTGGGACTGGACCGGGGAGCTGTTTTTT CASSVWWDWTGELFF
many TRBJ1-1 TRBD1 TRBV10-1 TGCGCCCCCAGCCCTGCCGGGACAGTAAACACTGAAGCTTTCTTT CAPSPAGTVNTEAFF
many TRBJ2-7 TRBD2 TRBV20-1 TGCAGTGCTAGAGATGCTAGCGGGATAGACGAGCAGTACTTC CSARDASGIDEQYF
- TRBJ2-7 TRBD2 TRBV28 TGTGCCATAGGGAGGGCCCCCTACGAGCAGTACTTC CAIGRAPYEQYF
many TRBJ2-7 - TRBV5-6 TGTGCCAGCAGCTTGGAGCTAGCTACCTACGAGCAGTACTTC CASSLELATYEQYF
many TRBJ2-1 - TRBV4-1 TGCGCCAGCAGCCAGCCCCGGCACGAGACTACGCACAATGAGCAGTTCTTC CASSQPRHETTHNEQFF
many TRBJ1-1 - TRBV6-5 TGTGCCAGCAGGTCCACAGGGATGAACACTGAAGCTTTCTTT CASRSTGMNTEAFF
- TRBJ2-5 - TRBV5-1 TGCGCCAGCAGCTGGGGAGTCCTGGCTAGCAGCCAAGAGACCCAGTACTTC CASSWGVLASSQETQYF
- TRBJ1-1 - TRBV29-1 TGCAGCGTTGAAGATGTGGGAACTTTCTTT CSVEDVGTFF
- TRBJ1-6 - TRBV6-1 TGTGCCAGCTGGGTCATTGGTCGGCGGGGATCCAATAATTCACCCCTCCACTTT CASWVIGRRGSNNSPLHF
- TRBJ2-7 TRBD2 TRBV5-1 TGCGCCAGCGCACCGGGGGGGCGCGTACCTAGCTACGAGCAGTACTTC CASAPGGRVPSYEQYF
many TRBJ2-3 - TRBV11-2 TGTGCCAGCAGCTTAGATAACCGGGGCCCAGATACGCAGTATTTT CASSLDNRGPDTQYF
many TRBJ2-3 - TRBV5-1 TGCGCCAGCAGCTTGGGAATAGGGCCCACAGATACGCAGTATTTT CASSLGIGPTDTQYF
few TRBJ2-7 - TRBV10-1 TGCGCCAGCAGTGAGTCGGACTTCGGAAGGGGTTACGAGCAGTACTTC CASSESDFGRGYEQYF
many TRBJ2-5 - TRBV5-1 TGCGCCAGCAGCCAAATGGCGACGCGGAGGGGACAAGAGACCCAGTACTTC CASSQMATRRGQETQYF
- TRBJ2-2 - TRBV4-1 TGCGCCAGCAGCCCCCACCTCACCGGGGAGCTGTTTTTT CASSPHLTGELFF
- TRBJ2-3 TRBD2 TRBV18 TGTGCCAGCTCACCGGCGGGAGGGGTAGATACGCAGTATTTT CASSPAGGVDTQYF
many TRBJ2-4 TRBD2 TRBV5-6 TGTGCCAGCAGCTTGGTGGCTAGCGGGAAAGATTTC CASSLVASGKDF